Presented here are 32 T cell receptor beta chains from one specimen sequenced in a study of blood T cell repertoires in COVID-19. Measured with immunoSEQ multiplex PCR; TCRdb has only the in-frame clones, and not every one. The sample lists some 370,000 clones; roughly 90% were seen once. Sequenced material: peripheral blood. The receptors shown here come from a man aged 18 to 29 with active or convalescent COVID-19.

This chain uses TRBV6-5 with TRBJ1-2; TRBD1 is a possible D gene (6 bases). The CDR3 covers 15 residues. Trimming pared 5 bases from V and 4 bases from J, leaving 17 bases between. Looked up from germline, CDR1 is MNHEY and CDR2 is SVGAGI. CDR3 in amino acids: CASSPEWGGGYGYTF. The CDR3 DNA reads TGTGCCAGCAGTCCAGAATGGGGGGGCGGCTATGGCTACACCTTC.

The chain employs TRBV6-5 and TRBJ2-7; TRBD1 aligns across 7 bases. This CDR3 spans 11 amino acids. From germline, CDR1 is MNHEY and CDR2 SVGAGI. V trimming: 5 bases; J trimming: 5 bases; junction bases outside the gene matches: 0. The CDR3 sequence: CASSTGDEQYF. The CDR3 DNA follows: TGTGCCAGCAGTACAGGGGACGAGCAGTACTTC.

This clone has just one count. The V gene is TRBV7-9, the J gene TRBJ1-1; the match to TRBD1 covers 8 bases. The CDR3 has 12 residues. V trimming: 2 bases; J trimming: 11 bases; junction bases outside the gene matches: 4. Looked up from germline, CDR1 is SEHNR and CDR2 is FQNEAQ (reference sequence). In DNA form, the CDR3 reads TGTGCCAGCAGCTTATCAGGGGGCTCGGCTTTCTTT. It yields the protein CASSLSGGSAFF.

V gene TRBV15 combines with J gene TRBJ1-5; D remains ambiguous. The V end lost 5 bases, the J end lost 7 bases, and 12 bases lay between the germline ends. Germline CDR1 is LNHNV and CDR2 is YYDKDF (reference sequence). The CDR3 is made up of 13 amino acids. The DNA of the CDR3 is TGTGCCACCAGCCGTAGGACGGGGCAGCCCCAGCATTTT. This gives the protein CATSRRTGQPQHF.

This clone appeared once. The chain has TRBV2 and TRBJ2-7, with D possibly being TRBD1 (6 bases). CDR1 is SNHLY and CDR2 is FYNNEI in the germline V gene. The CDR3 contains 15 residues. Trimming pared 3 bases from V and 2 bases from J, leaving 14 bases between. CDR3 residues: CASSEGWGPPYEQYF. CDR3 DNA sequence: TGTGCCAGCAGTGAGGGATGGGGGCCCCCCTACGAGCAGTACTTC.

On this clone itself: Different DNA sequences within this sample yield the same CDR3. The CDR3, as DNA: TGTGCCAGTAGGACGGGGAACACTGAAGCTTTCTTT. This codes for CASRTGNTEAFF. The chain is built from TRBV19 and TRBJ1-1; the D is unclear. V lost 6 bases to trimming and J lost 1 base, with 6 bases between them. The V gene's germline CDR1 is LNHDA and CDR2 SQIVND (reference sequence). CDR3 length equals 12 residues.

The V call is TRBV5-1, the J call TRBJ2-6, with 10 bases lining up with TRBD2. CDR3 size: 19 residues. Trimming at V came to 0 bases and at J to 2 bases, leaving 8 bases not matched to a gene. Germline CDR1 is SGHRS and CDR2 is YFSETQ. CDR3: CASSLVPSGSRTGANVLTF. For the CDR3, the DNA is TGCGCCAGCAGCTTGGTTCCTAGCGGGAGTAGGACTGGGGCCAACGTCCTGACTTTC.

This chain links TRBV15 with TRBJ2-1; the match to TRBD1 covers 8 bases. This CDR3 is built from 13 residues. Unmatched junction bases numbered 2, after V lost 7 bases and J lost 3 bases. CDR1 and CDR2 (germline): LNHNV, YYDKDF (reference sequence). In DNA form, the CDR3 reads TGTGCCACCAATGGACAGGGCTACAATGAGCAGTTCTTC. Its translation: CATNGQGYNEQFF.

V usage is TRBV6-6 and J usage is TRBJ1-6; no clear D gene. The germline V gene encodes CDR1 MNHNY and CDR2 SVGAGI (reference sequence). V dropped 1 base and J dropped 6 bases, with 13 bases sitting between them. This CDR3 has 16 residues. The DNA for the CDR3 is TGTGCCAGCAGTTACTTATCCAGGCCCACTAATTCACCCCTCCACTTT. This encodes CASSYLSRPTNSPLHF.

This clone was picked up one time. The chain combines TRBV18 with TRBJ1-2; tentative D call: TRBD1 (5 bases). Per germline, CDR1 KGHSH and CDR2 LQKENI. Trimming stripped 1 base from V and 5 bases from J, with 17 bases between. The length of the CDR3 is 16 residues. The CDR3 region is CASSPRTPGSQYGYTF. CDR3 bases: TGTGCCAGCTCACCACGGACACCTGGCTCTCAGTATGGCTACACCTTC.

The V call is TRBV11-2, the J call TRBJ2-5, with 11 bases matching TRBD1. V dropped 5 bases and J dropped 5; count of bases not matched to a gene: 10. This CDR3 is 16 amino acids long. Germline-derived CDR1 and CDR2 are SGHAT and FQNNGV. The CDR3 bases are TGTGCCAGCAGCACCACCTGGACAGGGGGCGGGGAGACCCAGTACTTC. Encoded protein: CASSTTWTGGGETQYF.

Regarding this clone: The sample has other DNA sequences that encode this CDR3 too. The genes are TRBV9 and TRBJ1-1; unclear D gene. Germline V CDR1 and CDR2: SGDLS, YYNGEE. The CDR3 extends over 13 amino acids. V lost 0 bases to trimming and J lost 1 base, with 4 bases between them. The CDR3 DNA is TGTGCCAGCAGCGTAGACGGGAACACTGAAGCTTTCTTT. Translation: CASSVDGNTEAFF.

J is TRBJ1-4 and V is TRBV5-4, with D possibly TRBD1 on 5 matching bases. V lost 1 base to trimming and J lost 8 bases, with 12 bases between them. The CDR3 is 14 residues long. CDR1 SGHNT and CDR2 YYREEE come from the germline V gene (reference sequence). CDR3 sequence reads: CASSLNGGGEKLFF. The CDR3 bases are TGTGCCAGCAGCTTGAACGGGGGTGGCGAAAAACTGTTTTTT.

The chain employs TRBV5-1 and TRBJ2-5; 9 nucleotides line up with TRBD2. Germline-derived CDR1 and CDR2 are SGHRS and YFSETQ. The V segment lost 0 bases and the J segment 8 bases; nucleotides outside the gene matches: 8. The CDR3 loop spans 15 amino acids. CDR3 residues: CASSLDWREGGTQYF. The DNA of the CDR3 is TGCGCCAGCAGCTTGGACTGGCGGGAGGGGGGAACCCAGTACTTC.

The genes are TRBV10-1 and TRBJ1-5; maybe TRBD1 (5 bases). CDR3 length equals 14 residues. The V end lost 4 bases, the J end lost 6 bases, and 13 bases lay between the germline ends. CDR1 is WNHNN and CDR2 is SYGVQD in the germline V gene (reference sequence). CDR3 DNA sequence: TGCGCCAGCAGTGGCAGGGCTGTTTCTCAGCCCCAGCATTTT. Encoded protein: CASSGRAVSQPQHF.

CDR3 region: CASSDSGGAQETQYF. The CDR3 bases are TGTGCCAGCAGTGACAGCGGGGGCGCCCAAGAGACCCAGTACTTC. The chain is built from TRBV2 and TRBJ2-5, with 8 bases that match TRBD2. In germline, CDR1 is SNHLY, CDR2 FYNNEI. CDR3 length equals 15 residues. Trimming at V came to 3 bases and at J to 1 base, leaving 4 bases not matched to a gene.

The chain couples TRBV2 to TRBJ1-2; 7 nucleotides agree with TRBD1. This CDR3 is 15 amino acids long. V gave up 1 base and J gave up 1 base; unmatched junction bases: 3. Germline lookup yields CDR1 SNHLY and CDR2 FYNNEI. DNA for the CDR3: TGTGCCAGCAGTGAAGAACAGGGGATTAACTATGGCTACACCTTC. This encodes CASSEEQGINYGYTF.

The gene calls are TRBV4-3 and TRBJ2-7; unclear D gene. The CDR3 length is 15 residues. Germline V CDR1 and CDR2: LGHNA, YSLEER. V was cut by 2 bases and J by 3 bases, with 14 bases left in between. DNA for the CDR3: TGCGCCAGCAGCCAATTATCCCTCTCGGGCTACGAGCAGTACTTC. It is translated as CASSQLSLSGYEQYF.

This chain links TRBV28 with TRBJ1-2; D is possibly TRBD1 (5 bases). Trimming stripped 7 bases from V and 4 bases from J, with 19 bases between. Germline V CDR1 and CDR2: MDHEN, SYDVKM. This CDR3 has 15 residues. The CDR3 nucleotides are TGTGCCAGCATCGGAAGAGTACAGGCACGCTATGGCTACACCTTC. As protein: CASIGRVQARYGYTF.

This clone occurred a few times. The DNA for the CDR3 is TGTGCCAGCAGCCGAGGGGACAACAATCAGCCCCAGCATTTT. It specifies CASSRGDNNQPQHF. The V call is TRBV7-9, the J call TRBJ1-5; TRBD1 is a possible D gene (6 bases). The CDR3 runs 14 residues. The V and J ends lost 5 bases and 3 bases respectively, with 11 bases between them. Germline loops: CDR1 SEHNR, CDR2 FQNEAQ (reference sequence).

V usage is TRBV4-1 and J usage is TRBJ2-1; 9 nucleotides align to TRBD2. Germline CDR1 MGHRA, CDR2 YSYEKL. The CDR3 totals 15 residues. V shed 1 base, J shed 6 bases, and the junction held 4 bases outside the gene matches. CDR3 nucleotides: TGCGCCAGCAGCCAAGTACTAGCGGGTTTCAATGAGCAGTTCTTC. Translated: CASSQVLAGFNEQFF.

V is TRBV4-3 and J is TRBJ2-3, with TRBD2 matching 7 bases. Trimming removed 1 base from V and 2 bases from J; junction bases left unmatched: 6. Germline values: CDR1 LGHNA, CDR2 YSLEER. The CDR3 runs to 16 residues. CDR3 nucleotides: TGCGCCAGCAGCCAAGTTTTCGGGGGGAACACAGATACGCAGTATTTT. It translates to CASSQVFGGNTDTQYF.

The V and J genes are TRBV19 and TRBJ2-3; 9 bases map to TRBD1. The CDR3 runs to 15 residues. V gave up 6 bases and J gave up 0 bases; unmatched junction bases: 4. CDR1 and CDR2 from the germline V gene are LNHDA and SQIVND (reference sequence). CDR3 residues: CASRRGQGSTDTQYF. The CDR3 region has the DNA TGTGCCAGTAGAAGGGGACAGGGAAGCACAGATACGCAGTATTTT.

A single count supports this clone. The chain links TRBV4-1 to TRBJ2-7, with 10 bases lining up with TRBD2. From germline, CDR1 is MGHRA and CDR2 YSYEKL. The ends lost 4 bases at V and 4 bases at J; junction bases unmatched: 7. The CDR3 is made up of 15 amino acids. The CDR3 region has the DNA TGCGCCAGCAGCCGGTTGACTAGCGGGCCTTACGAGCAGTACTTC. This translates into CASSRLTSGPYEQYF.

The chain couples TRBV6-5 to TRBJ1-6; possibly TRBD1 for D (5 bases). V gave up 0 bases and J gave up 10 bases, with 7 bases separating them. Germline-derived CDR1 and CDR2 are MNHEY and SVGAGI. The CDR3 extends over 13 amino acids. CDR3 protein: CASSYSWGSPLHF. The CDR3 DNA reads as TGTGCCAGCAGTTACTCGTGGGGCTCACCCCTCCACTTT.

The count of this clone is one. CDR3 amino acids: CAISRLAGGPNEQFF. The CDR3 DNA reads TGTGCCATCAGTAGACTAGCGGGGGGGCCGAATGAGCAGTTCTTC. This chain links TRBV10-3 with TRBJ2-1, with 14 bases fitting TRBD2. With V trimmed by 5 bases and J by 7 bases, 4 bases remained unmatched. CDR3 length equals 15 residues. Germline V gene lookup returns CDR1 ENHRY and CDR2 SYGVKD.

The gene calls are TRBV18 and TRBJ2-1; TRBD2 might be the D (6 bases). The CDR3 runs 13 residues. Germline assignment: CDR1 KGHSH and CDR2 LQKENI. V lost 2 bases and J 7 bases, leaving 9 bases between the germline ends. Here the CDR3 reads CASSPFAGNEQFF. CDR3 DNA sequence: TGTGCCAGCTCACCATTTGCGGGGAATGAGCAGTTCTTC.

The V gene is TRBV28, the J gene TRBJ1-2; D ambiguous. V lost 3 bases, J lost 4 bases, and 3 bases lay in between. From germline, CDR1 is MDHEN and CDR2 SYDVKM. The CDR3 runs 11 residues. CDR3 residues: CASSFGYGYTF. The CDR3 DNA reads TGTGCCAGCAGTTTCGGCTATGGCTACACCTTC.

CDR3 loop: CASSPGQAPQYGYTF. In DNA form, the CDR3 reads TGTGCCAGCAGCCCTGGGCAGGCGCCCCAATATGGCTACACCTTC. The chain carries TRBV3-1 (or the pseudogene TRBV3-2) and TRBJ1-2; no definite D call. Germline values: CDR1 LGHDT, CDR2 YNNKEL (reference sequence). Trimming removed 4 bases at V and 5 bases at J, with 17 bases between. The CDR3 is made up of 15 amino acids.

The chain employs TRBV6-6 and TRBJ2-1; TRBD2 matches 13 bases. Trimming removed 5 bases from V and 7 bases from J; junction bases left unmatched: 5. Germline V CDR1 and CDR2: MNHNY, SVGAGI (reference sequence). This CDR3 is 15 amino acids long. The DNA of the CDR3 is TGTGCCAGCAGTATACTAGCGGGGGGGGGAAATGAGCAGTTCTTC. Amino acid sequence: CASSILAGGGNEQFF.

In DNA form, the CDR3 reads TGCAGCGTGGGGGACAGCGAGTACGAGCAGTACTTC. Amino acid sequence: CSVGDSEYEQYF. The V call is TRBV29-1, the J call TRBJ2-7; 7 nucleotides align to TRBD1. Losses at the gene ends were 6 bases for V and 4 bases for J; bases not matched to a gene: 6. Germline V gives CDR1 SQVTM, CDR2 ANQGSEA. This CDR3 region has 12 residues.

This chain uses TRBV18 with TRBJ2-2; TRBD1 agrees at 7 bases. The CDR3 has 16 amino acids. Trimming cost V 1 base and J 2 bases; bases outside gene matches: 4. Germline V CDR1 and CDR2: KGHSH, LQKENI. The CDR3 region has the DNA TGTGCCAGCTCACCACAGGGACAGATAAACACCGGGGAGCTGTTTTTT. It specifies CASSPQGQINTGELFF.